The next 29 T cell receptor beta chains were all read from a single sample in a study of control samples from healthy donors and cancer patients. Some clones are missing from TCRdb's copy, which holds only in-frame ones; the method was immunoSEQ multiplex PCR. The sample carries roughly 50,000 clones, around nine tenths recorded once. Sequenced input: PBMCs. Receptors originate from a young man with colorectal cancer.

This chain joins TRBV19 and TRBJ1-2; 8 nucleotides align to TRBD1. The length of the CDR3 is 14 residues. With 7 bases clipped from V and 2 bases from J, the junction kept 6 bases outside the gene matches. The V gene's germline CDR1 is LNHDA and CDR2 SQIVND (reference sequence). CDR3 bases: TGTGCCAGTAAGTCAGGGGGCGGAAACTATGGCTACACCTTC. It codes for CASKSGGGNYGYTF.

V is TRBV14 and J is TRBJ2-2; tentative D call: TRBD2 (5 bases). Germline CDR1 SGHDN, CDR2 FVKESK. The CDR3 is 13 residues long. V was shortened by 3 bases and J by 6 bases, with 8 bases between the two germline ends. The CDR3 DNA sequence: TGTGCCAGCAGCCAGCGGGTTTCCGGGGAGCTGTTTTTT. It encodes CASSQRVSGELFF. Full variable domain (missing parts from reference TRBV14 and TRBJ2-2): EAGVTQFPSHSVIEKGQTVTLRCDPISGHDNLYWYRRVMGKEIKFLLHFVKESKQDESGMPNNRFLAERTGGTYSTLKVQPAELEDSGVYFCASSQRVSGELFFGEGSRLTVL.

This chain connects TRBV6-2 or TRBV6-3 to TRBJ1-1; 7 bases are a match to TRBD1. Germline values: CDR1 MNHEY, CDR2 SVGEGT. The CDR3 is 17 amino acids. V gave up 2 bases and J gave up 3 bases; unmatched junction bases: 12. The CDR3 coding sequence is TGTGCCAGCAGTTACGGCGTCAACCGGGACAGAGACACTGAAGCTTTCTTT. Its translation: CASSYGVNRDRDTEAFF.

J is TRBJ1-5 and V is TRBV29-1, with TRBD1 as a possible D gene (6 bases). The CDR3 covers 13 residues. The V gene's germline CDR1 is SQVTM and CDR2 ANQGSEA. The V end lost 5 bases, the J end lost 3 bases, and 11 bases lay between the germline ends. The CDR3 nucleotides are TGCAGCGTTCGGGACAAGGACAATCAGCCCCAGCATTTT. It yields the protein CSVRDKDNQPQHF.

The chain uses TRBV6-5 and TRBJ1-5; TRBD1 matches 8 bases. V shed 2 bases, J shed 3 bases, and the junction held 3 bases outside the gene matches. Looked up from germline, CDR1 is MNHEY and CDR2 is SVGAGI. This CDR3 comprises 15 residues. CDR3 residues: CASSYLRGHNQPQHF. For the CDR3, the DNA is TGTGCCAGCAGTTACCTCAGGGGGCACAATCAGCCCCAGCATTTT.

CDR3 DNA: TGTGCCAGCCGACTCTTATCTGGACAGGGGGCTAGGGAGCAGTTCTTC. It encodes CASRLLSGQGAREQFF. V is TRBV27 and J is TRBJ2-1, with 11 bases matching TRBD1. Trimming removed 8 bases from V and 10 bases from J; junction bases left unmatched: 16. The CDR3 spans 16 residues. Germline CDR1 reads MNHEY; CDR2 reads SMNVEV (reference sequence).

This chain connects TRBV7-2 to TRBJ2-7; D might be TRBD1 or TRBD2, each matching 6 bases. The CDR3 spans 17 residues. Between the trimmed V and J ends, which lost 2 bases and 4 bases, there was a span of 21 bases. CDR1 and CDR2 from the germline V gene are SGHTA and FQGNSA. CDR3 residues: CASSLRGTAQFFYEQYF. The DNA for the CDR3 is TGTGCCAGCAGCTTAAGGGGGACTGCCCAGTTTTTTTACGAGCAGTACTTC.

The chain is built from TRBV5-4 and TRBJ2-1; possibly TRBD2 for D (5 bases). Germline values: CDR1 SGHNT, CDR2 YYREEE (reference sequence). CDR3 length equals 14 residues. Trimming left V 1 base short and J 3 bases short, with 8 bases between. Written as DNA, the CDR3 is TGTGCCAGCAGCTTGTTTGGGAGCTACAATGAGCAGTTCTTC. Protein product: CASSLFGSYNEQFF.

Only one count was recorded for this clone. The V and J genes are TRBV7-8 and TRBJ1-1; 9 bases agree with TRBD1. Germline V gene sequence: CDR1 SGHVS, CDR2 FQNEAQ. The J segment lost 5 bases and the V segment lost 0 bases, leaving 10 bases of the junction unmatched. The CDR3 covers 17 residues. CDR3 coding DNA: TGTGCCAGCAGCTTAGCGCAAGGGGGGACAGGGAGAACTGAAGCTTTCTTT. Amino acid sequence: CASSLAQGGTGRTEAFF. Supplemented by reference TRBV7-8 and TRBJ1-1, the full variable domain reads GAGVSQSPRYKVAKRGQDVALRCDPISGHVSLFWYQQALGQGPEFLTYFQNEAQLDKSGLPSDRFFAERPEGSVSTLKIQRTQQEDSAVYLCASSLAQGGTGRTEAFFGQGTRLTVV.

Here the CDR3 reads CASSLTATNTGELFF. The CDR3, as DNA: TGTGCCAGCAGCCTCACGGCTACGAACACCGGGGAGCTGTTTTTT. The chain combines TRBV11-3 with TRBJ2-2; no reliable D call. Trimming removed 5 bases at V and 0 bases at J, with 10 bases between. There are 15 residues in the CDR3. CDR1 and CDR2 (germline): SGHNT, YENEEA.

The chain combines TRBV6-5 with TRBJ1-5, with 9 bases aligning to TRBD1. This CDR3 is built from 15 residues. In germline, CDR1 is MNHEY, CDR2 SVGAGI. The ends lost 6 bases at V and 6 bases at J; junction bases unmatched: 9. The CDR3 is CASSPGTGRAQPQHF. In DNA form, the CDR3 reads TGTGCCAGCAGCCCCGGGACAGGGCGGGCTCAGCCCCAGCATTTT.

This chain connects TRBV5-5 to TRBJ2-7; 8 bases match TRBD1. This CDR3 spans 15 amino acids. V trimming: 0 bases; J trimming: 6 bases; junction bases outside the gene matches: 8. Per the germline V gene, CDR1 is SGHKS and CDR2 is YYEKEE (reference sequence). As DNA, the CDR3 is TGTGCCAGCAGCTTGGAGGACAGGGTAGGAATCGAGCAGTACGTC. Protein: CASSLEDRVGIEQYV.

The chain recombines TRBV4-3 with TRBJ2-1; tentative D call: TRBD1 (6 bases). V lost 0 bases to trimming and J lost 7 bases, with 13 bases between them. The CDR3 length is 15 residues. The V gene's germline CDR1 is LGHNA and CDR2 YSLEER. The CDR3 is CASSQDTGNWNEQFF. CDR3 nucleotides: TGCGCCAGCAGCCAAGATACAGGGAATTGGAATGAGCAGTTCTTC.

This chain uses TRBV19 with TRBJ2-2; 7 bases match TRBD1. The V and J ends lost 5 bases and 3 bases, in that order; junction bases with no gene match: 12. Per germline, CDR1 LNHDA and CDR2 SQIVND (reference sequence). There are 17 residues in the CDR3. This CDR3 is CASSSRYRGLHTGELFF. DNA for the CDR3: TGTGCCAGTAGTTCCCGCTACAGGGGTTTACACACCGGGGAGCTGTTTTTT.

The chain is built from TRBV5-5 and TRBJ2-7, with D maybe TRBD1 (6 bases). The V gene lost 4 bases and the J gene lost 6 bases, with 20 bases spanning the gap. Germline V gene data show CDR1 as SGHKS and CDR2 as YYEKEE (reference sequence). The CDR3 runs to 15 residues. The CDR3 nucleotides are TGTGCCAGCAGCCCCAGGCTAAGACAGGAGTTCGAGCAGTACGTC. This codes for CASSPRLRQEFEQYV.

As DNA, the CDR3 is TGTGCCAGCAGGATGGGCGGGACCAACGGAAACACCATATATTTT. Protein: CASRMGGTNGNTIYF. V usage is TRBV25-1 and J usage is TRBJ1-3; D might be TRBD1 (5 bases). Germline lookup yields CDR1 MGHDK and CDR2 SYGVNS. V lost 6 bases to trimming and J lost 4 bases, with 16 bases between them. CDR3 length equals 15 residues. Based on the CDR3 plus reference TRBV25-1 and TRBJ1-3, the full variable domain is EADIYQTPRYLVIGTGKKITLECSQTMGHDKMYWYQQDPGMELHLIHYSYGVNSTEKGDLSSESTVSRIRTEHFPLTLESARPSHTSQYLCASRMGGTNGNTIYFGEGSWLTVV.

The chain combines TRBV6-2 or TRBV6-3 with TRBJ2-3; D assignment may be TRBD1 or TRBD2 (5 bases each). The germline V gene encodes CDR1 MNHEY and CDR2 SVGEGT. The CDR3 covers 12 residues. The ends were cut back, 4 bases at V and 3 bases at J, with 5 bases in the middle. The CDR3 sequence is CASSWGTDTQYF. CDR3 nucleotide sequence: TGTGCCAGCAGTTGGGGGACAGATACGCAGTATTTT.

The chain links TRBV5-6 to TRBJ1-2; D possibly corresponds to TRBD1 (5 bases). Germline V CDR1 and CDR2: SGHDT, YYEEEE. V was cut by 4 bases and J by 4 bases, with 14 bases left in between. This CDR3 has 14 residues. CDR3 amino acids: CASSPPGLPYGYTF. The CDR3 bases are TGTGCCAGCAGCCCCCCGGGACTGCCCTATGGCTACACCTTC.

This clone was detected only a few times. This chain uses TRBV7-9 with TRBJ2-7; TRBD2 is a possible D gene (6 bases). The V and J ends lost 6 bases and 5 bases respectively, with 17 bases between them. The length of the CDR3 is 14 residues. The germline V gene encodes CDR1 SEHNR and CDR2 FQNEAQ (reference sequence). The CDR3 region is CASRSGLPRDEQYF. As DNA, the CDR3 is TGTGCCAGCAGATCGGGACTCCCACGAGACGAGCAGTACTTC.

The rearrangement joins TRBV6-5 to TRBJ1-2; maybe TRBD1 (5 bases). V was trimmed by 7 bases and J by 2 bases, leaving 14 bases between them. There are 14 residues in the CDR3. The germline CDR1 and CDR2 sequences are MNHEY and SVGAGI. In nucleotides, the CDR3 is TGTGCCAGCACCATTGGGACCTTAAACTATGGCTACACCTTC. It is translated as CASTIGTLNYGYTF.

This chain joins TRBV18 and TRBJ2-2, with a possible D match to TRBD2 (5 bases). V lost 2 bases, J lost 6 bases, and 10 bases lay in between. Germline V gene lookup returns CDR1 KGHSH and CDR2 LQKENI. The CDR3 contains 14 residues. The CDR3 spells CASSPEGPPGELFF. In DNA, the CDR3 is TGTGCCAGCTCACCAGAGGGTCCCCCCGGGGAGCTGTTTTTT.

The count of this clone is one. The rearrangement uses TRBV7-2 and TRBJ2-2; 9 bases align to TRBD1. Trimming cost V 3 bases and J 4 bases; bases outside gene matches: 3. Germline V gene data show CDR1 as SGHTA and CDR2 as FQGNSA. CDR3 length: 15 residues. CDR3 in DNA: TGTGCCAGCAGCTTTGGGACAGGGTCCACCGGGGAGCTGTTTTTT. Protein: CASSFGTGSTGELFF.

The chain is built from TRBV5-6 and TRBJ2-3; D is undetermined. V was trimmed by 2 bases and J by 6 bases, leaving 10 bases between them. The CDR3 extends over 13 amino acids. Germline assignment: CDR1 SGHDT and CDR2 YYEEEE. The CDR3 DNA reads TGTGCCAGCAGCTTTCTGGGCGGCGATACGCAGTATTTT. It yields the protein CASSFLGGDTQYF.

The V and J genes are TRBV6-5 and TRBJ2-3; D is unclear. The CDR3 spans 15 residues. Germline V gene sequence: CDR1 MNHEY, CDR2 SVGAGI. V lost 2 bases to trimming and J lost 0 bases, with 9 bases between them. The CDR3 reads CASSYSKYSTDTQYF. The CDR3 coding sequence is TGTGCCAGCAGTTACAGCAAATATAGCACAGATACGCAGTATTTT.

V gene TRBV5-6 combines with J gene TRBJ2-1; D gene ambiguous. Per the germline V gene, CDR1 is SGHDT and CDR2 is YYEEEE. The ends were cut back, 4 bases at V and 7 bases at J, with 6 bases in the middle. The CDR3 is 11 residues long. CDR3 sequence reads: CASSVDNEQFF. The CDR3 DNA reads TGTGCCAGCAGCGTGGATAATGAGCAGTTCTTC.

This chain links TRBV19 with TRBJ2-2, with 12 positions matching TRBD1. There are 15 residues in the CDR3. CDR1 and CDR2 from the germline V gene are LNHDA and SQIVND (reference sequence). The V segment lost 7 bases and the J segment 5 bases; nucleotides outside the gene matches: 5. The CDR3 protein is CASKGTGGITGELFF. The CDR3, as DNA: TGTGCCAGTAAGGGGACAGGGGGCATAACCGGGGAGCTGTTTTTT.

The chain links TRBV5-4 to TRBJ2-5; no reliable D call. There are 14 residues in the CDR3. Germline V gene sequence: CDR1 SGHNT, CDR2 YYREEE (reference sequence). V was clipped by 3 bases and J by 0 bases, with 9 bases between them. The CDR3 coding sequence is TGTGCCAGCAGCTCCTACACTTACCAAGAGACCCAGTACTTC. It yields the protein CASSSYTYQETQYF.

V is TRBV6-2 or TRBV6-3 and J is TRBJ2-4, with 8 bases lining up with TRBD1. The CDR3 covers 14 residues. Germline V gene data show CDR1 as MNHEY and CDR2 as SVGEGT. With V trimmed by 5 bases and J by 8 bases, 8 bases remained unmatched. The DNA of the CDR3 is TGTGCCAGCAGTACGGACAGGGAATCGGACATTCAGTACTTC. Its protein product is CASSTDRESDIQYF.

This clone was counted only a few times. V gene TRBV4-3 combines with J gene TRBJ1-2, with 9 bases aligning to TRBD1. Per the germline V gene, CDR1 is LGHNA and CDR2 is YSLEER. The CDR3 sequence is 16 residues long. V lost 0 bases, J lost 5 bases, and 7 bases stayed unmatched. The CDR3 is CASSQEGTGTMYGYTF. CDR3 DNA: TGCGCCAGCAGCCAAGAAGGGACAGGGACGATGTATGGCTACACCTTC.